Listed here are 2 T cell receptor beta chains from one sample, sequenced in a study of T cell responses to AZD1222 COVID-19 vaccine listed by TCRdb under 2021. Libraries were constructed by the immunoSEQ multiplex PCR assay. TCRdb provides this immuneACCESS table in a form limited to in-frame rearrangements. Some clones are lacking; in checked studies, under half of them reflect an unresolved V gene, and why the rest are absent is not known. The sample data list approximately 100,000 clones, and 91% of these were observed just once. The ten most abundant clones make up less than 8.5% of the sample. The time point label here, explained by the study, means: baseline before first vaccination. This specimen consisted of peripheral blood, obtained on day 0 of AZD1222 vaccination. Receptor source: an adult in good health.

CDR3 sequence (DNA): TGTGCCAGCAGATACAGGGGTTCCTACGAGCAGTACTTC. Residues: CASRYRGSYEQYF. V is TRBV7-8 and J is TRBJ2-7; 7 bases map to TRBD1. Germline assignment: CDR1 SGHVS and CDR2 FQNEAQ. The J segment lost 1 base and the V segment lost 6 bases, leaving 3 bases of the junction unmatched. This CDR3 has 13 amino acids.

This chain uses TRBV7-2 with TRBJ1-5; perhaps TRBD1 as D (5 bases). Trimming cost V 3 bases and J 5 bases, with 14 bases left between them. Germline V CDR1 and CDR2: SGHTA, FQGNSA. The CDR3 is 15 amino acids. CDR3 amino acids: CASSFQGAGYQPQHF. The CDR3 region has the DNA TGTGCCAGCAGCTTTCAAGGGGCCGGGTATCAGCCCCAGCATTTT.